This is a list of T cell receptor beta chains from one sample in a study of PD-1 blockade in mismatch repair-deficient tumors. This table comes from immunoSEQ multiplex PCR, and its TCRdb copy is limited to in-frame clones, with some not included. The table shows about 38,000 clones, with around 79% occurring only once. The sample in question was peripheral blood, obtained 4 weeks after starting pembrolizumab. These receptors all stem from an adult with mismatch repair-deficient cancer. CDR3s include the opening cysteine and the closing phenylalanine or tryptophan. The D gene is left open where the match is weak. Some rows mark clone size as missing; the rest say once, few, many or name a class of expanded clone.

TRBJ2-7 TRBV28 14 - once CASSPTGLSYEQYF TGTGCCAGCAGTCCCACAGGGCTCTCCTACGAGCAGTACTTC
TRBJ2-1 TRBV7-8 16 TRBD2 - CASSLVRGRAVNEQFF TGTGCCAGCAGCTTAGTCCGCGGGAGGGCCGTTAATGAGCAGTTCTTC
TRBJ2-7 TRBV9 16 TRBD1 - CASRGNNQGARDEQYF TGTGCCAGCAGAGGGAACAATCAGGGGGCGCGTGACGAGCAGTACTTC
TRBJ2-5 TRBV27 15 - - CASSKQGPSQGTQYF TGTGCCAGCAGCAAACAGGGACCCTCCCAAGGGACCCAGTACTTC
TRBJ1-1 TRBV18 15 - - CASSYGRTANTEAFF TGTGCCAGCTCATATGGTAGGACAGCGAACACTGAAGCTTTCTTT
TRBJ2-2 TRBV28 17 - - CASSLDAGTYYTGELFF TGTGCCAGCAGTTTAGACGCCGGGACTTACTACACCGGGGAGCTGTTTTTT
TRBJ1-3 TRBV7-9 14 - - CASSLRNSGNTIYF TGTGCCAGCAGCTTAAGGAACTCTGGAAACACCATATATTTT
TRBJ2-1 TRBV2 18 - - CASSDSTPLNRGYNEQFF TGTGCCAGCAGTGATAGTACCCCACTAAACCGGGGGTACAATGAGCAGTTCTTC
TRBJ1-1 TRBV13 13 - - CASSPQMNTEAFF TGTGCCAGCAGCCCCCAGATGAACACTGAAGCTTTCTTT
TRBJ2-5 TRBV11-2 19 TRBD2 - CASSLRRRGTSIFAETQYF TGTGCCAGCAGCTTAAGGCGTAGAGGGACTAGCATTTTTGCGGAGACCCAGTACTTC
TRBJ2-5 TRBV2 12 - - CASASQSQTQYF TGTGCCAGCGCTAGCCAGTCGCAGACCCAGTACTTC
TRBJ2-1 TRBV7-8 15 - few CASSLMSLPYNEQFF TGTGCCAGCAGCTTAATGAGTCTACCATACAATGAGCAGTTCTTC
TRBJ2-7 TRBV14 15 TRBD1 - CASSPTGTGRYEQYF TGTGCCAGCAGCCCTACCGGGACAGGAAGATACGAGCAGTACTTC
TRBJ2-5 TRBV7-9 16 - once CASSYGAVKIQETQYF TGTGCCAGCAGCTACGGGGCGGTCAAGATCCAAGAGACCCAGTACTTC
TRBJ2-7 TRBV30 15 - - CAWSVGGWSSYEQYF TGTGCCTGGAGTGTAGGCGGGTGGAGCTCCTACGAGCAGTACTTC
TRBJ1-2 TRBV6-6 13 - - CASSSAGVVGYTF TGTGCCAGCAGTTCCGCAGGAGTCGTGGGCTACACCTTC
TRBJ2-3 TRBV5-1 16 TRBD2 - CASSLGASGGTDTQYF TGCGCCAGCAGCTTGGGGGCTAGCGGGGGCACAGATACGCAGTATTTT
TRBJ2-3 TRBV6-6 14 - many CASSSPGGTDTQYF TGTGCCAGCAGTTCCCCTGGTGGCACAGATACGCAGTATTTT
TRBJ2-5 TRBV5-5 16 TRBD2 - CASSLGGRQSLETQYF TGTGCCAGCAGCTTGGGCGGGAGGCAGTCCCTAGAGACCCAGTACTTC
TRBJ2-7 TRBV29-1 13 - - CSVDGGSSYEQYF TGCAGCGTTGACGGCGGTAGCTCCTACGAGCAGTACTTC
TRBJ1-4 TRBV5-6 14 TRBD1 - CASSLAGTGEKLFF TGTGCCAGCAGCTTGGCGGGGACAGGAGAAAAACTGTTTTTT
TRBJ2-2 TRBV6-5 15 - - CASSYRTPNTGELFF TGTGCCAGCAGTTATAGGACACCGAACACCGGGGAGCTGTTTTTT
TRBJ1-2 TRBV5-6 12 - few CASSLTENGYTF TGTGCCAGCAGCTTGACAGAGAATGGCTACACCTTC
TRBJ2-7 TRBV5-1 14 TRBD2 - CASSTSGRAYEQYF TGCGCCAGCAGCACTAGCGGGAGGGCCTACGAGCAGTACTTC